This T cell receptor (beta chain) came from a study of T cells after yellow fever vaccination. The 5'RACE template-switching step produced TCR cDNA and added a universal primer site and UMIs. Via MiXCR, TCRdb re-called the 5' RACE reads, giving one row per CDR3 protein. Of 350,000 to 550,000 distinct CDR3 sequences listed, about 19% are singletons. The CDR3 sequence is 12 residues long. V was pared by 0 bases and J by 4 bases, with 4 bases between. Germline CDR1 reads SGDLS; CDR2 reads YYNGEE. This clonotype was seen repeatedly, ten times or more. The sequences come from PBMCs, collected before the yellow fever booster vaccination. This rearrangement joins TRBV9 to TRBJ2-5; D is uncertain. The source is a man aged 18 to 30 who received the YFV17D yellow fever vaccine. CDR3 nucleotides: TGTGCCAGCAGCGTAGGGGGAGAGACCCAGTACTTC. Encoded protein: CASSVGGETQYF.